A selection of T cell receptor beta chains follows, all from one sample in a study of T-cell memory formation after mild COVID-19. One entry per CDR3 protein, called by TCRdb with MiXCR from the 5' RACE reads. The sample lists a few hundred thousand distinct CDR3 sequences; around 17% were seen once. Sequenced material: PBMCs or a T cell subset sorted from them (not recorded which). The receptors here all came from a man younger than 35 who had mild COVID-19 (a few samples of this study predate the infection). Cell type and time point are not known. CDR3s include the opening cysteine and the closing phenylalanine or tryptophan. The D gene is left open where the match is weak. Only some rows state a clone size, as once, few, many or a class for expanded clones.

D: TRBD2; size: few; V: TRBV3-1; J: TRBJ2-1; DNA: TGTGCCAGCAGCCAAGGGGGGGGGAAGTCCTACAATGAGCAGTTCTTC; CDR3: CASSQGGGKSYNEQFF
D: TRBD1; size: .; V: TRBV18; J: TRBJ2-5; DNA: TGTGCCAGCTCTCACGGGACAGGGGGAGAGACCCAGTACTTC; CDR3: CASSHGTGGETQYF
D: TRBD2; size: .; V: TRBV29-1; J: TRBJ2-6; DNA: TGCAGCGTGGGGGGGTACTCTGGGGCCAACGTCCTGACTTTC; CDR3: CSVGGYSGANVLTF
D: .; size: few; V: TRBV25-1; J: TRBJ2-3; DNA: TGTGCCAGTCGAACAACAGATACGCAGTATTTT; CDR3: CASRTTDTQYF
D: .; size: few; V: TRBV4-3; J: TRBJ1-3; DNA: TGCGCCAGCAGCGGGACCCTTGGAAACACCATATATTTT; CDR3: CASSGTLGNTIYF
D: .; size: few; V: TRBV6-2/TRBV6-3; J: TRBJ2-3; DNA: TGTGCCAGCAGTTACGGCGGTGCTAGCACAGATACGCAGTATTTT; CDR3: CASSYGGASTDTQYF
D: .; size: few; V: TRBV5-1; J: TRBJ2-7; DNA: TGCGCCAGCAGTAAACATCAGGACGCATACGAGCAGTACTTC; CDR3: CASSKHQDAYEQYF
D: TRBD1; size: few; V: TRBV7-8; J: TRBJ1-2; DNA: TGTGCCAGCAGCTTTCCGGGACAGGGGAACTATGGCTACACCTTC; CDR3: CASSFPGQGNYGYTF
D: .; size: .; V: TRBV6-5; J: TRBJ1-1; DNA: TGTGCCAGCAGTTACTCGAGGGGGACGATTGAAGCTTTCTTT; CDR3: CASSYSRGTIEAFF
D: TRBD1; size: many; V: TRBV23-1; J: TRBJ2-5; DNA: TGCGCAGTGGTCCTCGTTGGCAGGGGGCAAGAGACCCAGTACTTC; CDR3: CAVVLVGRGQETQYF
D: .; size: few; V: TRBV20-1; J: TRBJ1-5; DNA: TGCAGTGCTAGTGATGGGGCTGTAGGCAATCAGCCCCAGCATTTT; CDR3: CSASDGAVGNQPQHF
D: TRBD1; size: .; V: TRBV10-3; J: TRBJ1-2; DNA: TGTGCCATCAGTGGGGACAGGGGCAACTATGGCTACACCTTC; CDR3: CAISGDRGNYGYTF
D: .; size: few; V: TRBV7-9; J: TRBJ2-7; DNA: TGTGCCAGCAGCTTAGATCTCCTATTGGGCGAGCAGTACTTC; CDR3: CASSLDLLLGEQYF
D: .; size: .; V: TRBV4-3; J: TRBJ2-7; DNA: TGCGCCAGCAGCCAAGGAACTGGTCCCTATAGCTCCTACGAGCAGTACTTC; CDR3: CASSQGTGPYSSYEQYF
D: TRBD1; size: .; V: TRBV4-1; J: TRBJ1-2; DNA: TGCGCCAGCAGCCAAGAGAGGACAGGGAATAACTATGGCTACACCTTC; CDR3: CASSQERTGNNYGYTF
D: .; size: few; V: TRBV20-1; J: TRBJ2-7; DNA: TGCAGTGCTAGGGTCTTAGAAACCTCCTACGAGCAGTACTTC; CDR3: CSARVLETSYEQYF
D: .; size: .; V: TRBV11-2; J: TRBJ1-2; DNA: TGTGCCAGCAGCCGAAGTGACATCCCGAACTATGGCTACACCTTC; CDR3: CASSRSDIPNYGYTF
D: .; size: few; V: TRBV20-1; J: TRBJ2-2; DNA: TGCAGTGCTCCCTGGGGGAGCGTAGCCGGGGAGCTGTTTTTT; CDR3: CSAPWGSVAGELFF
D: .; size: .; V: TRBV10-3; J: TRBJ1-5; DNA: TGTGCCATCAGGGACCCTGCGGAGCCCCAGCATTTT; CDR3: CAIRDPAEPQHF
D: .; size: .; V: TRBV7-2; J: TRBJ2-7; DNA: TGTGCCAGCAGCCCAGGACTGTACTACGAGCAGTACTTC; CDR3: CASSPGLYYEQYF
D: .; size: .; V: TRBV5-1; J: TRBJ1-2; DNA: TGCGCCAGCAGCTTGAGTCCCACAGGGTCCCCCGGCTATGGCTACACCTTC; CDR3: CASSLSPTGSPGYGYTF
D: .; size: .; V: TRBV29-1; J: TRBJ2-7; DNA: TGCAGCGTTGAGTTGACGGACTACGAGCAGTACTTC; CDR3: CSVELTDYEQYF
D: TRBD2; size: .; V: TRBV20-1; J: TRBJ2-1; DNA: TGCAGTGCTAGAGATCCCAGAGCGGGGGACCACAATGAGCAGTTATTC; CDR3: CSARDPRAGDHNEQLF
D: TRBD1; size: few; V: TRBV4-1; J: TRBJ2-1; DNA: TGCGCCAGCAGCCAAGTTAGAGTCCGGGAGAAGGGACAGGGGCTTGGCGAGCAGTTCTTC; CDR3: CASSQVRVREKGQGLGEQFF
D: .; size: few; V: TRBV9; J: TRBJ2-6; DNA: TGTGCCAGCAGCGTTGACGGGGGAGATTACTCTGGGGCCAACGTCCTGACTTTC; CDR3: CASSVDGGDYSGANVLTF
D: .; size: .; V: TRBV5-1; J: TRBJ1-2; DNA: TGCGCCAGCAGCTCGGCCCCCTTGAGAGGCAACTATGGCTACACCTTC; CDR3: CASSSAPLRGNYGYTF
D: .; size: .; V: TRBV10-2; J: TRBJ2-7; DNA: TGCGCCAGCAGCTACGGACCGTCCGAGCAGTACTTC; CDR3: CASSYGPSEQYF
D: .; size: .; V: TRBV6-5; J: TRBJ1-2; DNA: TGTGCCAGCAGTTACTCGATTACCGATGGCTACACCTTC; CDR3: CASSYSITDGYTF
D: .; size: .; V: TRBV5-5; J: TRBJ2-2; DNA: TGTGCCAGCAGCCCTGACGGGAACACCGGGGAGCTGTTTTTT; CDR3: CASSPDGNTGELFF